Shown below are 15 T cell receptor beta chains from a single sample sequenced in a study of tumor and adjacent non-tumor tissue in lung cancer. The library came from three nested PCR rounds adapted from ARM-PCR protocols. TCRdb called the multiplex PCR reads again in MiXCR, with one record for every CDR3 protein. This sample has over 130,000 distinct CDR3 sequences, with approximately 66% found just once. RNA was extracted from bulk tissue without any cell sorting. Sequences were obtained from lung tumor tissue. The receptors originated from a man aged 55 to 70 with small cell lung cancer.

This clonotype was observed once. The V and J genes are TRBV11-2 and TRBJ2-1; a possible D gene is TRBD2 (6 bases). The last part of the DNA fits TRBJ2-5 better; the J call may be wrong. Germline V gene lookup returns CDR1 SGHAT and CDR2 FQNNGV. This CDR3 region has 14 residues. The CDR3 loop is CASSPAAGQETQYF. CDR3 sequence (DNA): TGTGCCAGCAGCCCGGCGGCGGGGCAAGAGACCCAGTACTTC.

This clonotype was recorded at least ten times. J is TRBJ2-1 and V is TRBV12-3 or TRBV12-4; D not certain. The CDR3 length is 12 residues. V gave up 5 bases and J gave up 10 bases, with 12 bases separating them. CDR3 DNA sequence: TGTGCCAGCAGTCTCTCGGGTTTCGAGCAGTTCTTC. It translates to CASSLSGFEQFF.

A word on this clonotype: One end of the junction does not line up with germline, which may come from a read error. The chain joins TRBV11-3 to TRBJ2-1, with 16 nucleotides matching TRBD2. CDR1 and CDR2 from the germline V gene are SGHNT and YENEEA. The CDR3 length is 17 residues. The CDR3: CARSSGLAGGPYDEQFF. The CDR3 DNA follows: TGTGCCAGGAGCTCGGGACTAGCGGGAGGGCCCTACGATGAACAGTTCTTC.

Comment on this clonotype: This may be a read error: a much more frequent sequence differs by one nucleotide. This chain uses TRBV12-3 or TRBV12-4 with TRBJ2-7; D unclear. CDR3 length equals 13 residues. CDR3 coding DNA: TGTGCCAGCAGTTTGGGTGAGTCCTACAAGCAGTACTTC. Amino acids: CASSLGESYKQYF.

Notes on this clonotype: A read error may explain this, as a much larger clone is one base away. CDR3 amino acids: CTSSLELAGVYEQFF. CDR3 nucleotide sequence: TGTACCAGCAGCTTAGAACTAGCGGGAGTATATGAGCAGTTCTTC. The chain links TRBV7-8 to TRBJ2-1; 11 bases are shared with TRBD2. CDR3 size: 15 residues. Germline V gene lookup returns CDR1 SGHVS and CDR2 FQNEAQ.

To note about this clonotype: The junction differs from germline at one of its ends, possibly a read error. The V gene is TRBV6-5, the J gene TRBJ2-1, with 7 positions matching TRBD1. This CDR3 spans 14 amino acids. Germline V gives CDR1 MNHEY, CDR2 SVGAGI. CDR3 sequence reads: CVSNQQGSYNEQFF. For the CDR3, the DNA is TGTGTCAGCAATCAACAGGGGTCCTACAATGAGCAGTTCTTC.

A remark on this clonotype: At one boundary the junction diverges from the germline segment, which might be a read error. The CDR3 DNA sequence: TGTGCGAGCAGCCAAAGGTTTCCGGGACTAGAGACCACCGGGGAGCTGTTTTTT. It codes for CASSQRFPGLETTGELFF. J is TRBJ2-2 and V is TRBV4-2; 8 positions match TRBD2. The CDR3 consists of 18 residues. Germline-derived CDR1 and CDR2 are LGHNA and YNFKEQ.

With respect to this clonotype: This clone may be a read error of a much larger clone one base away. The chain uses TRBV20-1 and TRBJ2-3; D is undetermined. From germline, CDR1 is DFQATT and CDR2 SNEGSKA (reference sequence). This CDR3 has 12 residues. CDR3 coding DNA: TGCAGTGCTAGGGCTACCACAAATACGCAGTATTTT. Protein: CSARATTNTQYF.

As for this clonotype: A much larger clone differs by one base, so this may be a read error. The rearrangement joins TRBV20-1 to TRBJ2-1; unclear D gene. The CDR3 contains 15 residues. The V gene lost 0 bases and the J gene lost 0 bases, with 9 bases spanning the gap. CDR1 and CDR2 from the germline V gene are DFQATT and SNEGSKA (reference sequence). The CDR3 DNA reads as TGCAGTGCTAGAGAGCTTGGTATCTCCTACAATGAGCAGTTCTTC. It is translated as CSARELGISYNEQFF.

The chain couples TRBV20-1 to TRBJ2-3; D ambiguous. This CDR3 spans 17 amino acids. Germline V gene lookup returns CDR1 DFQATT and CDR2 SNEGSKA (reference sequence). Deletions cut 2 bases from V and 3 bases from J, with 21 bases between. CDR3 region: CSARHSRGYRNTDTQYF. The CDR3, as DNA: TGCAGTGCTAGACACTCACGAGGTTATAGGAATACAGATACGCAGTATTTT.

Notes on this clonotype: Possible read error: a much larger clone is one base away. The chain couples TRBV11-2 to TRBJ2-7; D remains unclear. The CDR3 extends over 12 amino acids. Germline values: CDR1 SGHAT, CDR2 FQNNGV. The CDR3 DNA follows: TGTCCCAGCAGCTTCCCGTTCAGCGAGCAGTACGTC. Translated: CPSSFPFSEQYV.

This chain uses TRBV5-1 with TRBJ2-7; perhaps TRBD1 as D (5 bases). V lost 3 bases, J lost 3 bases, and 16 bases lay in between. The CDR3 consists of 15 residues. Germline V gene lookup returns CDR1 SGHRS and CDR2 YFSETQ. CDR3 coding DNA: TGCGCCAGCAGCTGGCAAGTTGGGGCTGTCTACGAGCAGTACTTC. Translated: CASSWQVGAVYEQYF.

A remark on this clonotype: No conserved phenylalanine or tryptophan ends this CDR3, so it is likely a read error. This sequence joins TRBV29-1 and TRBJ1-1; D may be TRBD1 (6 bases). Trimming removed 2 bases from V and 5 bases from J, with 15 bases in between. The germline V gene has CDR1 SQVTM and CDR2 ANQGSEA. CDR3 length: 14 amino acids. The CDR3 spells CSVERSTGRTEAFL. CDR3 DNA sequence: TGCAGCGTTGAAAGGTCTACAGGGAGAACTGAAGCTTTCTTA.

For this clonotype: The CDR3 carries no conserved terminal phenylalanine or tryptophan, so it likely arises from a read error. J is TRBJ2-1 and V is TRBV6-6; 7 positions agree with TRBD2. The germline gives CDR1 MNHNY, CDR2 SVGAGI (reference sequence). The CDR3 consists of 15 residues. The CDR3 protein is CASSPTGGSPNEQFL. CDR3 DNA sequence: TGCGCCAGCAGCCCCACTGGCGGGAGCCCTAATGAGCAGTTCTTA.

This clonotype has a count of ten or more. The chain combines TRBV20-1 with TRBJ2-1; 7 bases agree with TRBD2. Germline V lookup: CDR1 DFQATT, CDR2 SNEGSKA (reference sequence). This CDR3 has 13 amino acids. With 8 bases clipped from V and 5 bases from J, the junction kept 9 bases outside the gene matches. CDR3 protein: CSCGGRFHNEQFF. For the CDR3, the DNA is TGCAGTTGCGGCGGGAGATTTCACAATGAGCAGTTCTTC.